This T cell receptor beta chain was obtained from a study of blood T cell dynamics during melanoma immunotherapy. The wider study: Metastatic melanoma patients received first-line pembrolizumab or nivolumab plus ipilimumab. The study, taken as a whole, reports: It remained unknown if the driving T cell clones were melanoma-specific.

About this clone itself: Its antigen is not known. The sample carries other DNA sequences with the same CDR3.

TCRdb's copy holds only in-frame clones and misses some; the assay was immunoSEQ multiplex PCR. The sample lists 11,000 or so clones, approximately 87% seen once, with about 20% in the top ten. The CDR3 spans 12 residues. Germline CDR1 is SGHNT and CDR2 is YYREEE (reference sequence). Trimming at V came to 4 bases and at J to 4 bases, leaving 1 base not matched to a gene. Time point meaning: pre-treatment baseline. Apart from a couple of fast progressors, RECIST 1.1 response was judged 12 weeks post-infusion. The V gene is TRBV5-4, the J gene TRBJ1-2, with TRBD1 identical over 7 bases. The source of this sequence is a human donor with melanoma. The sequenced sample was blood, obtained from a patient treated with checkpoint blockade. The CDR3 spells CASSRDSYGYTF. CDR3 coding DNA: TGTGCCAGCAGCCGGGACAGCTATGGCTACACCTTC.